Listed below are T cell receptor beta chains from one sample, sequenced in a study of T-cell memory formation after mild COVID-19. TCRdb reanalysed the 5' RACE reads using MiXCR and keeps one entry per CDR3 protein. The sample includes around 420,000 distinct CDR3 sequences, around 24% seen only once; the top ten take 7% to 9.5%. Sequencing input: PBMCs or a T cell subset sorted from them (not recorded which). All receptors derive from an adult woman who had mild COVID-19 (a few samples of this study predate the infection). Cell type and time point are not known. Both conserved end residues are part of each CDR3. A D gene is named only where the DNA matches it firmly. A clone size is listed for some rows: how often the clone was seen (once, few, many), or a class if it is expanded.

d_gene: .
abundance: .
v_gene: TRBV7-9
j_gene: TRBJ1-5
CDR3nt: TGTGCCAGCAGCTCCAGCAAAGAGGGTCTGGATCAGCCCCAGCATTTT
CDR3aa: CASSSSKEGLDQPQHF

d_gene: TRBD2
abundance: few
v_gene: TRBV2
j_gene: TRBJ2-1
CDR3nt: TGTGCCAGCAAGGTAGCGGGTGGCGGGGAGCAGTTCTTC
CDR3aa: CASKVAGGGEQFF

d_gene: .
abundance: .
v_gene: TRBV16
j_gene: TRBJ2-2
CDR3nt: TGTGCCAGCAGCCAATCGCGGGGCACCGGGGAGCTGTTTTTT
CDR3aa: CASSQSRGTGELFF

d_gene: .
abundance: many
v_gene: TRBV4-3
j_gene: TRBJ2-7
CDR3nt: TGCGCCAGCAGCCAAGATTTCGGGGTCGACGAGCAGTACTTC
CDR3aa: CASSQDFGVDEQYF

d_gene: .
abundance: .
v_gene: TRBV7-8
j_gene: TRBJ1-1
CDR3nt: TGTGCCAGCAGCTTCTACAGGGTCACTGAAGCTTTCTTT
CDR3aa: CASSFYRVTEAFF

d_gene: .
abundance: few
v_gene: TRBV9
j_gene: TRBJ1-1
CDR3nt: TGTGCCAGCAGCGTACACCAGGACAGCCCTGAAGCTTTCTTT
CDR3aa: CASSVHQDSPEAFF

d_gene: .
abundance: few
v_gene: TRBV7-9
j_gene: TRBJ2-3
CDR3nt: TGTGCCAGCAGTTCCTTCACCGGGAGATACACAGATACGCAGTATTTT
CDR3aa: CASSSFTGRYTDTQYF

d_gene: TRBD2
abundance: .
v_gene: TRBV4-1
j_gene: TRBJ2-3
CDR3nt: TGCGCCAGCAGCCACCCGACTAGCGGGGAAACAGATACGCAGTATTTT
CDR3aa: CASSHPTSGETDTQYF

d_gene: .
abundance: .
v_gene: TRBV6-2/TRBV6-3
j_gene: TRBJ1-5
CDR3nt: TGTGCCAGCACCAAACAGGAGTGGAGCAATCAGCCCCAGCATTTT
CDR3aa: CASTKQEWSNQPQHF

d_gene: TRBD2
abundance: many
v_gene: TRBV7-2
j_gene: TRBJ2-3
CDR3nt: TGTGCCAGCAGCTTCGGGACTATCATATCTCGCACAGATACGCAGTATTTT
CDR3aa: CASSFGTIISRTDTQYF

d_gene: TRBD2
abundance: .
v_gene: TRBV19
j_gene: TRBJ2-7
CDR3nt: TGTGCCAGTAGCCAACTAGCGGGAGGGTCCTACGAGCAGTACTTC
CDR3aa: CASSQLAGGSYEQYF

d_gene: .
abundance: .
v_gene: TRBV29-1
j_gene: TRBJ2-7
CDR3nt: TGCAGCGGGGTATTTGAAGGGGGGTTCTCCTACGAGCAGTACTTC
CDR3aa: CSGVFEGGFSYEQYF

d_gene: .
abundance: few
v_gene: TRBV12-3/TRBV12-4
j_gene: TRBJ1-2
CDR3nt: TGTGCCAGCAGTTTAGGTCGGGGGACGGGACCAGGGCCTAACTATGGCTACACCTTC
CDR3aa: CASSLGRGTGPGPNYGYTF

d_gene: .
abundance: .
v_gene: TRBV6-5
j_gene: TRBJ1-6
CDR3nt: TGTGCCAGCAGTTACGAAGGGAGTGGCTCACCCCTCCACTTT
CDR3aa: CASSYEGSGSPLHF

d_gene: .
abundance: few
v_gene: TRBV12-3/TRBV12-4
j_gene: TRBJ1-5
CDR3nt: TGTGCCAGCAGTTTTACAGGGAGGGATGGCAATCAGCCCCAGCATTTT
CDR3aa: CASSFTGRDGNQPQHF

d_gene: .
abundance: few
v_gene: TRBV16
j_gene: TRBJ1-5
CDR3nt: TGTGCCAGCAGCCAATATGCTGTGAGCAATCAGCCCCAGCATTTT
CDR3aa: CASSQYAVSNQPQHF

d_gene: .
abundance: few
v_gene: TRBV2
j_gene: TRBJ2-4
CDR3nt: TGTGCCAGCAGTGAAAGTCAGTTAACCATTCAGTACTTC
CDR3aa: CASSESQLTIQYF

d_gene: TRBD1
abundance: .
v_gene: TRBV7-9
j_gene: TRBJ2-7
CDR3nt: TGTGCCAGCAGCTTAAGGGACAGGGCGGATGCTGTGCAGTACTTC
CDR3aa: CASSLRDRADAVQYF

d_gene: .
abundance: few
v_gene: TRBV2
j_gene: TRBJ1-5
CDR3nt: TGTGCCAGCAGTGAGGGTCAGAGCAATCAGCCCCAGCATTTT
CDR3aa: CASSEGQSNQPQHF

d_gene: .
abundance: .
v_gene: TRBV18
j_gene: TRBJ1-2
CDR3nt: TGTGCCAGCTCACCACGGTCGACTCCAGGTTATGGCTACACCTTC
CDR3aa: CASSPRSTPGYGYTF

d_gene: .
abundance: few
v_gene: TRBV7-6
j_gene: TRBJ1-3
CDR3nt: TGTGCCAGCAGCTCCTCGCTAGTCTCAGGAAACACCATATATTTT
CDR3aa: CASSSSLVSGNTIYF

d_gene: .
abundance: .
v_gene: TRBV10-3
j_gene: TRBJ2-2
CDR3nt: TGTGCCATCAGTGAGTGGGTGGGGTTGAACACCGGGGAGCTGTTTTTT
CDR3aa: CAISEWVGLNTGELFF

d_gene: TRBD2
abundance: .
v_gene: TRBV5-1
j_gene: TRBJ2-2
CDR3nt: TGCGCCAGCAGCTTGGTGACTAGCGGGAGGGCCGACACCGGGGAGCTGTTTTTT
CDR3aa: CASSLVTSGRADTGELFF

d_gene: .
abundance: few
v_gene: TRBV5-1
j_gene: TRBJ1-2
CDR3nt: TGCGCCAGCAGCTTCGGCACAAACTATGGCTACACCTTC
CDR3aa: CASSFGTNYGYTF

d_gene: TRBD1
abundance: few
v_gene: TRBV12-3/TRBV12-4
j_gene: TRBJ2-1
CDR3nt: TGTGCCAGCAGTTTAAGGCCAGGGGGATTCGATGAGCAGTTCTTC
CDR3aa: CASSLRPGGFDEQFF

d_gene: .
abundance: .
v_gene: TRBV20-1
j_gene: TRBJ2-7
CDR3nt: TGCAGTGCTAGAGACGAGGCGGGTACCTACGAGCAGTACTTC
CDR3aa: CSARDEAGTYEQYF

d_gene: .
abundance: .
v_gene: TRBV19
j_gene: TRBJ1-1
CDR3nt: TGTGCCAGTAGTATAGGAGGAAACACTGAAGCTTTCTTT
CDR3aa: CASSIGGNTEAFF

d_gene: TRBD1
abundance: .
v_gene: TRBV20-1
j_gene: TRBJ1-2
CDR3nt: TGCAGTGCTGAACCGGGACAGGGGGCAAGTGGCTACACCTTC
CDR3aa: CSAEPGQGASGYTF

d_gene: TRBD2
abundance: .
v_gene: TRBV10-3
j_gene: TRBJ2-7
CDR3nt: TGTGCCATCAGGTCCGGGACTAGCGGGGCCTACGAGCAGTACTTC
CDR3aa: CAIRSGTSGAYEQYF

d_gene: .
abundance: .
v_gene: TRBV7-3
j_gene: TRBJ2-2
CDR3nt: TGTGCCAGCAGCTTCTCAGGGGCCCGGACCGGGGAGCTGTTTTTT
CDR3aa: CASSFSGARTGELFF

d_gene: TRBD2
abundance: few
v_gene: TRBV5-6
j_gene: TRBJ2-5
CDR3nt: TGTGCCAGCAGCTTGTTATATGGGACTAGCGTAGAGACCCAGTACTTC
CDR3aa: CASSLLYGTSVETQYF

d_gene: .
abundance: .
v_gene: TRBV5-1
j_gene: TRBJ1-1
CDR3nt: TGCGCCAGCAGCCAGGGACCGATGAACACTGAAGCTTTCTTT
CDR3aa: CASSQGPMNTEAFF

d_gene: .
abundance: .
v_gene: TRBV12-3/TRBV12-4
j_gene: TRBJ1-5
CDR3nt: TGTGCCAGCAGCCGACCCGGAGGCAATCAGCCCCAGCATTTT
CDR3aa: CASSRPGGNQPQHF

d_gene: .
abundance: .
v_gene: TRBV7-9
j_gene: TRBJ1-2
CDR3nt: TGTGCCAGCAGCGTGGCCTTGACGGTGAACTATGGCTACACCTTC
CDR3aa: CASSVALTVNYGYTF